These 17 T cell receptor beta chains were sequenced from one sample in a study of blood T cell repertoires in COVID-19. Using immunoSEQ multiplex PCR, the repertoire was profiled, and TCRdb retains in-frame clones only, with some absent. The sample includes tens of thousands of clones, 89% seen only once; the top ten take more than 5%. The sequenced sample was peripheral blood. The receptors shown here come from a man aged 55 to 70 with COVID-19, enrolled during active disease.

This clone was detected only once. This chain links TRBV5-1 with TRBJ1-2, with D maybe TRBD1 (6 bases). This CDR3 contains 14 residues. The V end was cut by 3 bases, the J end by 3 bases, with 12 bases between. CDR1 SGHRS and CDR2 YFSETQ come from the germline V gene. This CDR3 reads CASSSGVLDYGYTF. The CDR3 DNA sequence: TGCGCCAGCAGCTCAGGGGTATTAGACTATGGCTACACCTTC.

DNA for the CDR3: TGTGCCATCCGTGGGGGGGGGATCTCCTACGAGCAGTACTTC. Amino acid sequence: CAIRGGGISYEQYF. This chain uses TRBV10-3 with TRBJ2-7, with 7 bases aligning to TRBD2. Germline V gene sequence: CDR1 ENHRY, CDR2 SYGVKD. The CDR3 covers 14 residues. The J segment lost 0 bases and the V segment lost 8 bases, leaving 7 bases of the junction unmatched.

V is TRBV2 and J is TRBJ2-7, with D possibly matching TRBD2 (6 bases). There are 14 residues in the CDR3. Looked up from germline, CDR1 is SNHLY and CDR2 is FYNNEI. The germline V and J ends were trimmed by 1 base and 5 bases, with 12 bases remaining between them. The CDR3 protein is CASSEGEVWHEQYF. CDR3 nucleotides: TGTGCCAGCAGTGAAGGGGAGGTTTGGCACGAGCAGTACTTC.

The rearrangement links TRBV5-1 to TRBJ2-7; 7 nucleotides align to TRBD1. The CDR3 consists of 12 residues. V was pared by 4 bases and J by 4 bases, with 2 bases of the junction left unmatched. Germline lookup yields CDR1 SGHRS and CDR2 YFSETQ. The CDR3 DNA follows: TGCGCCAGCAGCCCGACAGGGTACGAGCAGTACTTC. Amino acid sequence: CASSPTGYEQYF.

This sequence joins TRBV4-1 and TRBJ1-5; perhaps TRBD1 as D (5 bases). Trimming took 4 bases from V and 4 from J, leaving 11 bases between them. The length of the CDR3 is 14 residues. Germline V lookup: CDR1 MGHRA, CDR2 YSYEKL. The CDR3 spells CASSPPGGNQPQHF. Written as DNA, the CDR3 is TGCGCCAGCAGCCCCCCCGGGGGAAATCAGCCCCAGCATTTT.

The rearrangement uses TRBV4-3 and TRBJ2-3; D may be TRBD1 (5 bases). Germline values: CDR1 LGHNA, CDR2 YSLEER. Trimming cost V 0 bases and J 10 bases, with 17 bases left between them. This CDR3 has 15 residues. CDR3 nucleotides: TGCGCCAGCAGCCAAGATCCTCAGGGTAGGTGGGCGCAGTATTTT. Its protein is CASSQDPQGRWAQYF.

The CDR3 DNA is TGCGCCAGCAGCTTCGAGACTATGAACACTGAAGCTTTCTTT. Its translation is CASSFETMNTEAFF. The rearrangement links TRBV5-1 to TRBJ1-1; D is undetermined. V shed 2 bases and J shed 0 bases, with 8 bases lying between them. Per the germline V gene, CDR1 is SGHRS and CDR2 is YFSETQ. The CDR3 has 14 amino acids.

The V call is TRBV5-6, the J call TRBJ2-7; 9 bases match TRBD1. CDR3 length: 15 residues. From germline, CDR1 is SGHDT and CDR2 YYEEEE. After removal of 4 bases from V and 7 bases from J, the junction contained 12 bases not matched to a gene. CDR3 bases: TGTGCCAGCAGCCTCCCCGGACAGGGGTACAGGGAGCAGTACTTC. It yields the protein CASSLPGQGYREQYF.

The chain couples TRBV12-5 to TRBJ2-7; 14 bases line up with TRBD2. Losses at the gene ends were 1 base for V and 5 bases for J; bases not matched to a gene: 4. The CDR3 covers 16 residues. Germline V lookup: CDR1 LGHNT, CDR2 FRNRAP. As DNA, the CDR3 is TGTGCTAGTGGTTTGGCGGGACTAGCGGGAGAAAACGAGCAGTACTTC. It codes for CASGLAGLAGENEQYF.

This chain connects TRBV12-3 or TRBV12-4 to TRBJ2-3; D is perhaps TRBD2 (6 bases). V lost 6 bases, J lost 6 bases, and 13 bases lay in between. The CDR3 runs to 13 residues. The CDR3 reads CASRPPSADTQYF. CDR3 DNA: TGTGCCAGCAGACCTCCTAGCGCGGATACGCAGTATTTT.

The CDR3 nucleotides read TGTGCCAGCAGCCAACTGGGTTTTCAGGACAGTGTCAAGCAGTACTTC. Its translation: CASSQLGFQDSVKQYF. V gene TRBV4-2 combines with J gene TRBJ2-7; the D gene is possibly TRBD1 (6 bases). Between the trimmed V and J ends, which lost 2 bases and 8 bases, there was a span of 22 bases. This CDR3 has 16 amino acids. CDR1 is LGHNA and CDR2 is YNFKEQ in the germline V gene.

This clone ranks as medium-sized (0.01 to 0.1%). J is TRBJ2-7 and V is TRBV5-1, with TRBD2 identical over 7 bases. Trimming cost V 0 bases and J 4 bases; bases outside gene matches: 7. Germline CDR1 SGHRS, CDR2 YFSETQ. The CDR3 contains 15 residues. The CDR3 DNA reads TGCGCCAGCAGCTTGGGCGCGCGGGAGAGGTACGAGCAGTACTTC. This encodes CASSLGARERYEQYF.

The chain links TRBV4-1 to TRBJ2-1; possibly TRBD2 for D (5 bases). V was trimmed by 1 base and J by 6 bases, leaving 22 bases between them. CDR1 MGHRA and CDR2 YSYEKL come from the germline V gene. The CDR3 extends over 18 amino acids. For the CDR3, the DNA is TGCGCCAGCAGCCAAGGGGGAAGTCTAGCAGATTTTGCCAATGAGCAGTTCTTC. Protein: CASSQGGSLADFANEQFF.

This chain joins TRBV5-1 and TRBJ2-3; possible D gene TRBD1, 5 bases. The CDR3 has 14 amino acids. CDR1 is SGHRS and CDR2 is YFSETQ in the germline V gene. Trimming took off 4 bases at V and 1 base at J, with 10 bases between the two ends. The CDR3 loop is CASSPVTGTDTQYF. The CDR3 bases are TGCGCCAGCAGCCCGGTGACAGGCACAGATACGCAGTATTTT. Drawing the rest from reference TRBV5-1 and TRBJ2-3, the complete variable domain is KAGVTQTPRYLIKTRGQQVTLSCSPISGHRSVSWYQQTPGQGLQFLFEYFSETQRNKGNFPGRFSGRQFSNSRSEMNVSTLELGDSALYLCASSPVTGTDTQYFGPGTRLTVL.

For the CDR3, the DNA is TGTGCCAGCAGCGTAAGACAGGGGACGGTGACCCAGTACTTC. Encoded protein: CASSVRQGTVTQYF. The chain recombines TRBV7-9 with TRBJ2-5; TRBD1 agrees at 8 bases. The CDR3 length is 14 residues. V lost 5 bases to trimming and J lost 7 bases; unmatched junction nucleotides: 9. The V gene's germline CDR1 is SEHNR and CDR2 FQNEAQ (reference sequence).

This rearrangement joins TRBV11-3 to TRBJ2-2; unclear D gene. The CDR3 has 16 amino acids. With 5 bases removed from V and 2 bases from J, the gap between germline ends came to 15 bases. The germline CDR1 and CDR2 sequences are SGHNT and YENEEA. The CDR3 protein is CASSPDSPDNTGELFF. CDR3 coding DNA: TGTGCCAGCAGCCCCGACTCACCTGATAACACCGGGGAGCTGTTTTTT. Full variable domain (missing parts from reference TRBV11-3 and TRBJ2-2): EAGVVQSPRYKIIEKKQPVAFWCNPISGHNTLYWYLQNLGQGPELLIRYENEEAVDDSQLPKDRFSAERLKGVDSTLKIQPAELGDSAVYLCASSPDSPDNTGELFFGEGSRLTVL.

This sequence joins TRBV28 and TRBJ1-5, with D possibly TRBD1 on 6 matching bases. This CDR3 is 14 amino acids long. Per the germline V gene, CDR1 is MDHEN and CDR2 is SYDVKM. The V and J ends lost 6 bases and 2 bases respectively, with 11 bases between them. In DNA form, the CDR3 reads TGTGCCAGCAGCTCGGGGGGCGGCAATCAGCCCCAGCATTTT. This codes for CASSSGGGNQPQHF.